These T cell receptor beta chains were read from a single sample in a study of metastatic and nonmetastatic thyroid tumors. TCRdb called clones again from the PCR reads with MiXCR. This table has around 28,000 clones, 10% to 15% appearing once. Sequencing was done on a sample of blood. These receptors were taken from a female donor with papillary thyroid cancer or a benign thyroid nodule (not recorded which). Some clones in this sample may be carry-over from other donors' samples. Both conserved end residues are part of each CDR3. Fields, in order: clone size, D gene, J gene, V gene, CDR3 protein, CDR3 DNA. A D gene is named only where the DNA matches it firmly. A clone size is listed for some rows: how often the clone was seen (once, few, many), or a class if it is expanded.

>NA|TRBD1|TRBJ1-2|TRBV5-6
CASSRDRGLGANYGYTF
TGTGCCAGCAGCCGCGACAGGGGCTTAGGAGCTAACTATGGCTACACCTTC
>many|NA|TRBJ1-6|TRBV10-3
CAISESNSPLHF
TGTGCCATCAGTGAGTCGAATTCACCCCTCCACTTT
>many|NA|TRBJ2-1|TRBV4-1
CASSRATGIHYNEQFF
TGCGCCAGCAGCCGCGCTACTGGCATCCACTACAATGAGCAGTTCTTC
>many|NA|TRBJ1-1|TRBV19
CASTSIRGGATSNTEAFF
TGTGCCAGTACCTCTATCCGGGGCGGCGCGACCTCGAACACTGAAGCTTTCTTT
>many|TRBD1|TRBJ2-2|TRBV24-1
CATSDIGQGMDTGELFF
TGTGCCACCAGTGACATAGGACAGGGCATGGACACCGGGGAGCTGTTTTTT
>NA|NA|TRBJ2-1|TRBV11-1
CASSPTRVRGPNEQFF
TGTGCCAGCAGCCCAACGAGGGTCAGGGGTCCCAATGAGCAGTTCTTC
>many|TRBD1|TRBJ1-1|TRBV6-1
CAVYRGPTEAFF
TGTGCCGTCTACAGGGGGCCCACTGAAGCTTTCTTT
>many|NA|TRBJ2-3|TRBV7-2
CASSLTRVSTDTQYF
TGTGCCAGCAGCTTAACGCGGGTGAGCACAGATACGCAGTATTTT
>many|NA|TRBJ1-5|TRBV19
CASSIGTVHNQPQHF
TGTGCCAGTAGTATAGGAACAGTCCACAATCAGCCCCAGCATTTT
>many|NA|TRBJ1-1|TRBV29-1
CSVGGGNTEAFF
TGCAGCGTCGGGGGGGGGAACACTGAAGCTTTCTTT
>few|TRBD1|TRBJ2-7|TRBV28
CVSSGRQGFYEQYF
TGTGTCAGCAGCGGGCGACAGGGGTTCTACGAGCAGTACTTC
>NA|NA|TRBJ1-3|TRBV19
CASSIGGYLSGNTIYF
TGTGCCAGTAGTATCGGGGGCTACCTCTCTGGAAACACCATATATTTT
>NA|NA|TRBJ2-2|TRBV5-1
CASSLSGENTGELFF
TGCGCCAGCAGCTTGAGCGGTGAAAACACCGGGGAGCTGTTTTTT
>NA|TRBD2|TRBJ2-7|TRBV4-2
CASSQELREGRSEQYF
TGTGCCAGCAGCCAAGAGCTCCGGGAGGGCAGGAGCGAGCAGTACTTC
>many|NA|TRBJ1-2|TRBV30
CAWRRYEGIDGYTF
TGTGCCTGGAGGAGGTATGAGGGGATAGACGGCTACACCTTC
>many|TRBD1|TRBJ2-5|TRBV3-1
CASSLPRGLGETQYF
TGTGCCAGCAGCCTCCCTAGGGGGCTCGGAGAGACCCAGTACTTC
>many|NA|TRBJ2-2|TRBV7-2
CASSFLSTGELFF
TGTGCCAGCAGCTTTCTGAGTACCGGGGAGCTGTTTTTT
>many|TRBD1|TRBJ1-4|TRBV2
CASSELDRGKKLFF
TGTGCCAGCAGTGAATTGGACAGGGGTAAAAAACTGTTTTTT
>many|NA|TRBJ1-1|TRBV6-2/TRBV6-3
CASSYGGRATEAFF
TGTGCCAGCAGTTACGGTGGCAGGGCCACTGAAGCTTTCTTT
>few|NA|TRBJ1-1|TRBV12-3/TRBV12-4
CASSQWGGGEAFF
TGTGCCAGCAGTCAGTGGGGGGGTGGTGAAGCTTTCTTT
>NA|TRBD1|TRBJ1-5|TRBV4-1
CASSPGPGQGIDQPQHF
TGCGCCAGCAGCCCCGGCCCGGGACAGGGGATAGATCAGCCCCAGCATTTT
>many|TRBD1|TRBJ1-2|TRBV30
CALALGGAVF
TGTGCCTTAGCCTTAGGGGGCGCAGTCTTC
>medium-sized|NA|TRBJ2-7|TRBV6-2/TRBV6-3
CASSFPRTRPREQYF
TGTGCCAGCAGTTTCCCTAGGACACGTCCCAGGGAGCAGTACTTC
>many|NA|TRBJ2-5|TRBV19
CASKAVPGETQYF
TGTGCCAGTAAGGCGGTTCCCGGGGAGACCCAGTACTTC
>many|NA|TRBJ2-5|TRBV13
CASSFLDKETQYF
TGTGCCAGCAGCTTCTTGGATAAAGAGACCCAGTACTTC
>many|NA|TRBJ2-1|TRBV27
CASSLRGGGTHEQFF
TGTGCCAGCAGTTTACGAGGGGGAGGTACTCATGAGCAGTTCTTC
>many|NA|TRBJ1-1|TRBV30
CAWRQVGSEAFF
TGTGCCTGGAGACAGGTCGGGTCTGAAGCTTTCTTT
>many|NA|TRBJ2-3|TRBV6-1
CASSVQVGSTDTQYF
TGTGCCAGCAGTGTCCAGGTTGGAAGCACAGATACGCAGTATTTT